A single sample is the source of the 31 T cell receptor beta chains below, sequenced in a study of neoadjuvant nivolumab and ipilimumab in lung cancer. Using immunoSEQ multiplex PCR, the repertoire was profiled, and TCRdb retains in-frame clones only, with some absent. The data contain over 25,000 clones, 75% to 85% of them singletons. Specimen: tumor tissue, collected after neoadjuvant nivolumab, alone or with ipilimumab, at or shortly before surgery. All receptors come from an adult with non-small cell lung cancer.

The chain uses TRBV5-3 and TRBJ2-7; the match to TRBD2 covers 10 bases. TRBV5-3 is marked as an open reading frame, function uncertain. The CDR3 has 14 amino acids. V lost 3 bases to trimming and J lost 3 bases; unmatched junction nucleotides: 3. The chain's CDR3 is CARSCTSGNYEQYF. Here the CDR3 DNA reads TGTGCCAGAAGCTGTACTAGCGGGAACTACGAGCAGTACTTC.

This rearrangement joins TRBV14 to TRBJ1-1; D possibly corresponds to TRBD1 (6 bases). Germline V gene sequence: CDR1 SGHDN, CDR2 FVKESK. The V end lost 4 bases, the J end lost 0 bases, and 6 bases lay between the germline ends. CDR3 length equals 13 residues. DNA of the CDR3: TGTGCCAGCAGCCGGACAGTGAACACTGAAGCTTTCTTT. As protein: CASSRTVNTEAFF.

V and J are TRBV4-1 and TRBJ1-4, with D unresolved. Trimming shortened V by 4 bases and J by 0 bases, and 9 bases separated the two germline ends. Germline CDR1 is MGHRA and CDR2 is YSYEKL. The CDR3 is made up of 15 amino acids. The CDR3 reads CASSLDRATNEKLFF. CDR3 nucleotide sequence: TGCGCCAGCAGCCTTGACCGGGCAACTAATGAAAAACTGTTTTTT.

The gene calls are TRBV6-5 and TRBJ1-5; tentative D call: TRBD1 (5 bases). Germline lookup yields CDR1 MNHEY and CDR2 SVGAGI. Trimming shortened V by 2 bases and J by 4 bases, and 6 bases separated the two germline ends. The CDR3 extends over 13 amino acids. The CDR3 DNA reads TGTGCCAGCAGTTACGGGGGGAATCAGCCCCAGCATTTT. Translation: CASSYGGNQPQHF.

The gene calls are TRBV2 and TRBJ2-3; 12 bases are a match to TRBD2. The CDR3 length is 17 residues. Germline V gives CDR1 SNHLY, CDR2 FYNNEI. Trimming removed 4 bases from V and 2 bases from J; junction bases left unmatched: 7. The DNA of the CDR3 is TGTGCCAGCAGTGTGACTAGCGGGGGCCCTATCACAGATACGCAGTATTTT. This codes for CASSVTSGGPITDTQYF. The complete variable domain, with remaining parts taken from reference TRBV2 and TRBJ2-3, reads EPEVTQTPSHQVTQMGQEVILRCVPISNHLYFYWYRQILGQKVEFLVSFYNNEISEKSEIFDDQFSVERPDGSNFTLKIRSTKLEDSAMYFCASSVTSGGPITDTQYFGPGTRLTVL.

V gene TRBV7-2 combines with J gene TRBJ1-1, with 9 bases fitting TRBD1. V shed 5 bases, J shed 9 bases, and the junction held 16 bases outside the gene matches. From germline, CDR1 is SGHTA and CDR2 FQGNSA. This CDR3 comprises 16 residues. The CDR3 sequence is CASSTTGGAGIWKAFF. The CDR3 DNA is TGTGCCAGCAGCACCACAGGGGGCGCGGGAATTTGGAAAGCTTTCTTT. Looking up the rest from reference TRBV7-2 and TRBJ1-1 gives the full variable domain: GAGVSQSPSNKVTEKGKDVELRCDPISGHTALYWYRQSLGQGLEFLIYFQGNSAPDKSGLPSDRFSAERTGGSVSTLTIQRTQQEDSAVYLCASSTTGGAGIWKAFFGQGTRLTVV.

This clone was observed once. The rearrangement uses TRBV6-5 and TRBJ1-1, with D maybe TRBD1 (5 bases). The CDR3 extends over 15 amino acids. V lost 4 bases and J lost 1, with 13 bases in between. Germline V CDR1 and CDR2: MNHEY, SVGAGI. CDR3 DNA sequence: TGTGCCAGCAGTTCCGGCGGGACGGCGAACACTGAAGCTTTCTTT. This codes for CASSSGGTANTEAFF.

The chain carries TRBV4-1 and TRBJ2-5; 8 bases match TRBD2. This CDR3 is built from 17 residues. CDR1 is MGHRA and CDR2 is YSYEKL in the germline V gene. Losses at the gene ends were 0 bases for V and 5 bases for J; bases not matched to a gene: 11. Here the CDR3 reads CASSQDSEASGPETQYF. The CDR3, as DNA: TGCGCCAGCAGCCAAGATTCTGAGGCTAGCGGGCCTGAGACCCAGTACTTC.

The rearrangement joins TRBV9 to TRBJ2-7; tentatively, D is TRBD2 (10 bases). CDR1 and CDR2 (germline): SGDLS, YYNGEE. CDR3 length equals 20 residues. Trimming removed 0 bases from V and 7 bases from J, with 32 bases in between. In nucleotides, the CDR3 is TGTGCCAGCAGCGTAGCGACAGGGGGGTTGGCTAGCGGGAGCTCTGGAGAGCAGTACTTC. Its translation is CASSVATGGLASGSSGEQYF.

This chain links TRBV5-6 with TRBJ2-1; TRBD2 matches 12 bases. This CDR3 contains 15 residues. With V trimmed by 4 bases and J by 8 bases, 7 bases remained unmatched. Germline V gene sequence: CDR1 SGHDT, CDR2 YYEEEE. The CDR3 coding sequence is TGTGCCAGCAGCCGGAGGCCTAGCGGGGGGGATGAGCAGTTCTTC. Translation: CASSRRPSGGDEQFF. The variable domain in full, completed from reference TRBV5-6 and TRBJ2-1, reads DAGVTQSPTHLIKTRGQQVTLRCSPKSGHDTVSWYQQALGQGPQFIFQYYEEEERQRGNFPDRFSGHQFPNYSSELNVNALLLGDSALYLCASSRRPSGGDEQFFGPGTRLTVL.

The J gene is TRBJ2-7, the V gene TRBV6-5, with 8 bases that match TRBD1. V shed 8 bases, J shed 3 bases, and the junction held 9 bases outside the gene matches. CDR1 is MNHEY and CDR2 is SVGAGI in the germline V gene. This CDR3 spans 14 amino acids. CDR3 sequence: CASSTGQAFYEQYF. CDR3 bases: TGTGCCAGCTCAACGGGACAGGCCTTCTACGAGCAGTACTTC.

This chain connects TRBV6-6 to TRBJ2-5; D remains ambiguous. CDR3 length equals 12 residues. CDR1 is MNHNY, CDR2 SVGAGI, per germline (reference sequence). With 6 bases removed from V and 5 bases from J, the gap between germline ends came to 10 bases. The CDR3 loop reads CASSSTAETQYF. Here the CDR3 DNA reads TGTGCCAGCAGCTCTACCGCGGAGACCCAGTACTTC.

The chain recombines TRBV10-3 with TRBJ1-6; 7 nucleotides align to TRBD1. V gave up 4 bases and J gave up 7 bases; unmatched junction bases: 10. The CDR3 is 16 amino acids. CDR1 is ENHRY and CDR2 is SYGVKD in the germline V gene. CDR3 in amino acids: CAISGRGREENSPLHF. Written as DNA, the CDR3 is TGTGCCATCAGTGGGAGGGGGCGCGAAGAGAATTCACCCCTCCACTTT.

The chain links TRBV2 to TRBJ2-7, with TRBD2 identical over 12 bases. There are 16 residues in the CDR3. CDR1 SNHLY and CDR2 FYNNEI come from the germline V gene. J was trimmed by 2 bases and V by 7 bases; bases with no gene match: 9. The DNA of the CDR3 is TGTGCCAGCACCGGGACTAGCGGGCGTGCCACCTACGAGCAGTACTTC. As protein: CASTGTSGRATYEQYF. Using reference TRBV2 and TRBJ2-7 for the parts outside the CDR3, the full variable domain is EPEVTQTPSHQVTQMGQEVILRCVPISNHLYFYWYRQILGQKVEFLVSFYNNEISEKSEIFDDQFSVERPDGSNFTLKIRSTKLEDSAMYFCASTGTSGRATYEQYFGPGTRLTVT.

The V gene is TRBV6-6, the J gene TRBJ1-2, with 9 bases matching TRBD1. Trimming removed 6 bases from V and 7 bases from J; junction bases left unmatched: 12. This CDR3 is 15 amino acids long. Germline CDR1 is MNHNY and CDR2 is SVGAGI (reference sequence). This CDR3 is CASSPGQGEWGGYTF. CDR3 sequence (DNA): TGTGCCAGCAGCCCGGGACAGGGTGAATGGGGTGGCTACACCTTC.

The chain is built from TRBV6-5 and TRBJ1-2; the D is unclear. The CDR3 totals 12 residues. CDR1 and CDR2 from the germline V gene are MNHEY and SVGAGI. Trimming removed 6 bases at V and 8 bases at J, with 13 bases between. The CDR3 loop reads CASRGERGGYTF. In nucleotides, the CDR3 is TGTGCCAGCAGGGGCGAGAGAGGGGGCTACACCTTC.

This chain uses TRBV30 with TRBJ2-5, with D possibly being TRBD2 (6 bases). V was clipped by 5 bases and J by 2 bases, with 15 bases between them. This CDR3 is 14 amino acids long. The germline V gene has CDR1 GTSNPN and CDR2 SVGIG (reference sequence). As DNA, the CDR3 is TGTGCCTGGGGCCGGGGCGGGGTACAAGAGACCCAGTACTTC. Its translation is CAWGRGGVQETQYF.

The chain couples TRBV5-4 to TRBJ2-3; TRBD2 matches at 12 bases. The CDR3 has 17 amino acids. The V gene end was trimmed by 4 bases and the J gene end by 1 base; junction bases not matched to a gene: 7. CDR1 and CDR2 (germline): SGHNT, YYREEE (reference sequence). The CDR3 DNA sequence: TGTGCCAGCAGCGCGGGGACTAGCGGGTATCGCACAGATACGCAGTATTTT. As protein: CASSAGTSGYRTDTQYF.

In its sample, this clone was seen a few times. This chain uses TRBV10-1 with TRBJ1-6; TRBD1 matches at 9 bases. The trim removed 6 bases at V and 4 bases at J, leaving 7 bases unmatched. Germline values: CDR1 WNHNN, CDR2 SYGVQD (reference sequence). CDR3 length equals 16 residues. The CDR3 protein is CASSPGTGPYNSPLHF. The CDR3 DNA is TGCGCCAGCAGCCCCGGGACAGGGCCGTATAATTCACCCCTCCACTTT.

This clone was seen a few times. The V and J genes are TRBV25-1 and TRBJ2-7; 11 bases match TRBD2. After removal of 1 base from V and 4 bases from J, the junction contained 9 bases not matched to a gene. This CDR3 has 17 amino acids. Germline CDR1 reads MGHDK; CDR2 reads SYGVNS. Here the CDR3 reads CASSEWDWLAGGYEQYF. The CDR3 region has the DNA TGTGCCAGCAGTGAATGGGATTGGCTAGCGGGAGGTTACGAGCAGTACTTC.

The J gene is TRBJ2-7, the V gene TRBV7-2; weak D call: TRBD2 (5 bases). The germline V gene encodes CDR1 SGHTA and CDR2 FQGNSA. This CDR3 contains 18 residues. Trimming pared 0 bases from V and 1 base from J, leaving 19 bases between. DNA for the CDR3: TGTGCCAGCAGCTTAGCTATTTTTCCTAGCTTTCTGTCCTACGAGCAGTACTTC. It specifies CASSLAIFPSFLSYEQYF.

The J gene is TRBJ2-5, the V gene TRBV2; TRBD2 agrees at 12 bases. Germline V lookup: CDR1 SNHLY, CDR2 FYNNEI. V lost 6 bases and J lost 4; bases outside the gene matches: 0. This CDR3 is built from 13 residues. The CDR3 protein is CASRTSGRETQYF. The CDR3 coding sequence is TGTGCCAGCAGGACTAGCGGGAGAGAGACCCAGTACTTC.

The chain uses TRBV15 and TRBJ2-2, with a tentative D call TRBD1 (5 bases). The germline V gene encodes CDR1 LNHNV and CDR2 YYDKDF (reference sequence). The CDR3 extends over 17 amino acids. Trimming stripped 0 bases from V and 0 bases from J, with 11 bases between. The CDR3 DNA reads as TGTGCCACCAGCAGAGAGCCCGAGACAGCGAACACCGGGGAGCTGTTTTTT. Protein: CATSREPETANTGELFF.

The chain joins TRBV28 to TRBJ1-4; tentatively, D is TRBD1 (5 bases). Germline V gene lookup returns CDR1 MDHEN and CDR2 SYDVKM. The CDR3 has 16 residues. Trimming left V 1 base short and J 10 bases short, with 19 bases between. CDR3 nucleotides: TGTGCCAGCAGTTTATACCCGGGACGAGGGGAAGGAAAACTGTTTTTT. Residues: CASSLYPGRGEGKLFF.

The table lists this clone with a count of one. The chain recombines TRBV7-2 with TRBJ2-1, with a possible D match to TRBD1 (5 bases). Germline assignment: CDR1 SGHTA and CDR2 FQGNSA. The V end was cut by 1 base, the J end by 10 bases, with 14 bases between. This CDR3 is built from 14 residues. CDR3 in DNA: TGTGCCAGCAGCTTAGGTAGTGGTGCAGGGGAGCAGTTCTTC. This codes for CASSLGSGAGEQFF.

This rearrangement joins TRBV30 to TRBJ2-5, with no clear D. The CDR3 length is 11 residues. V was clipped by 0 bases and J by 5 bases, with 4 bases between them. Germline CDR1 and CDR2: GTSNPN and SVGIG (reference sequence). CDR3 sequence reads: CAWSVRETQYF. CDR3 DNA sequence: TGTGCCTGGAGTGTTCGGGAGACCCAGTACTTC.

V gene TRBV29-1 combines with J gene TRBJ1-3; 8 bases are shared with TRBD1. This CDR3 spans 14 amino acids. Trimming at V came to 5 bases and at J to 1 base, leaving 4 bases not matched to a gene. CDR1 SQVTM and CDR2 ANQGSEA come from the germline V gene. CDR3 loop: CSVKRQGSGNTIYF. The CDR3 DNA reads TGCAGCGTTAAACGACAGGGGTCTGGAAACACCATATATTTT.

The chain combines TRBV6-5 with TRBJ2-2; weak D call: TRBD2 (5 bases). The germline V and J ends were trimmed by 0 bases and 4 bases, with 9 bases remaining between them. Germline V gene data show CDR1 as MNHEY and CDR2 as SVGAGI. The CDR3 covers 15 residues. The CDR3 DNA is TGTGCCAGCAGTTACTCTTCGGGATTCACCGGGGAGCTGTTTTTT. Its protein is CASSYSSGFTGELFF.

This rearrangement joins TRBV30 to TRBJ1-5; D remains ambiguous. Between the trimmed V and J ends, which lost 1 base and 4 bases, there was a span of 8 bases. The CDR3 covers 13 residues. Germline values: CDR1 GTSNPN, CDR2 SVGIG (reference sequence). This CDR3 is CAWSGKGNQPQHF. The DNA for the CDR3 is TGTGCCTGGAGTGGAAAAGGTAATCAGCCCCAGCATTTT.

A few counts support this clone. The V call is TRBV4-1, the J call TRBJ2-5; no firm D call. Deletions cut 1 base from V and 5 bases from J, with 14 bases between. The CDR3 covers 15 residues. Germline V CDR1 and CDR2: MGHRA, YSYEKL. The CDR3 coding sequence is TGCGCCAGCAGCCAAGCCCTGGGGAAGAAGGAGACCCAGTACTTC. Encoded protein: CASSQALGKKETQYF.

The chain links TRBV11-3 to TRBJ2-1, with 9 bases matching TRBD1. The trim removed 3 bases at V and 9 bases at J, leaving 6 bases unmatched. The germline V gene encodes CDR1 SGHNT and CDR2 YENEEA. CDR3 size: 14 residues. CDR3 DNA sequence: TGTGCCAGCAGCTTCGGGGACAGGGTGGGTGAGCAGTTCTTC. This gives the protein CASSFGDRVGEQFF.